This T cell receptor beta chain comes out of a study of T cells after yellow fever vaccination (dated by TCRdb to the late 2010s). Background for the entire study: The SMART-Seq v4 Ultra Low Input RNA kit was used to prepare libraries from fractions with low cell numbers. To follow T-cell clones before and after both primary and booster YFV17D yellow fever vaccination, bulk TCR alpha and beta repertoires underwent longitudinal sequencing. Two healthy male donors, one aged 18 to 30 and one aged 30 to 39 years, were included in the cohort. Bulk PBMC replicates and cell subsets were isolated from blood drawn at multiple timepoints before and after both primary and secondary immunization. Paper-wide results and their limitations: Because the study included only two donors, the extent to which the findings can be generalized is limited. Computational filtering was required because FACS-sorted repertoires could contain abundant contaminating clonotypes from the bulk population. After the booster, most clones that had expanded after primary vaccination were detected again (approximately 97% of CD4 and more than 85% of CD8), suggesting broad maintenance of memory. The secondary T-cell response was weaker than the primary response but faster, peaking on day 5 instead of day 15. A small share of clonotypes occurred in both CD4 and CD8 compartments, likely arising from convergent recombination.

This clonotype was recorded a few times. Its antigen remains unidentified. The record has no base qualities; no much larger clone is one base away. The treatment or condition label, as the study defines it: live attenuated yellow fever vaccine strain. PBMCs were isolated from peripheral blood using a standard Ficoll-Paque protocol. Dynabeads CD4 and CD8 positive selection kits were used to isolate CD4 and CD8 T-cell fractions. TriZol was used to extract RNA from bulk PBMCs, CD4 and CD8 fractions, and dextramer-positive and dextramer-negative fractions. Sequences SNHLY (CDR1) and FYNNEI (CDR2) are obtained from the germline V gene. V loses 4 bases of germline sequence and J loses 5 bases, and the interval between the two ends is 17 bases. The CDR3, from cysteine to phenylalanine, totals 15 residues. Left in the record is the CDR3 DNA by itself, 45 bases read in frame from the first base. TCR cDNA was synthesized by 5'RACE template switching, through which a universal primer site and unique molecular identifiers were introduced. cDNA synthesis was primed from both the TCR alpha and TCR beta constant segments. Two PCR steps were used to amplify libraries, with sample barcodes and sequencing adapters being added in the second step. Sequencing of the libraries was done on either Illumina HiSeq 2500 (2x100 bp) or NovaSeq (2x150 bp). The study's own analysis went as follows. MIGEC was used to demultiplex reads and collapse the reads into UMI consensus sequences, and MiXCR was used for V(D)J alignment. Using edgeR on replicate PBMC samples, clonotypes were called vaccine-responding if FDR was below 0.01 and the log2 fold change was above 5 up to day 15. Each bulk clonotype received a CD4 or CD8 identity based on whether the sequenced CD4 or CD8 repertoire contained that clonotype at higher abundance. TCRdb applied fastp at Q25 and MiXCR to the public reads, then kept only in-frame beta chains. Rows are combined by CDR3 protein, so each entry shows the most common genes and DNA. These V and J calls rely on TCRdb rather than the paper's analysis. For this sample there are some 110,000 distinct CDR3 sequences; 7.4% appear just once. The ten largest account for roughly 2.5% of the sample.

Source: CD4+ T cells sorted from PBMCs, taken about 10 days after the first yellow fever vaccination. The rearrangement combines TRBV2 with TRBJ1-1, with the identity of the D gene unclear. The sequence was collected from a man aged 18 to 30 who received the YFV17D yellow fever vaccine. The nucleotide sequence reads as follows: TGTGCCAGCAGTGTGGAGGACCTTCCGAGGACTGAAGCTTTCTTT. Translated, it gives CASSVEDLPRTEAFF.